This T cell receptor beta chain was obtained from a study of T cell responses to AZD1222 COVID-19 vaccine. Findings of the study overall: Recipients of two AZD1222 doses showed rising Spike-specific TCR breadth and depth.

CDR1 and CDR2 from the germline V gene are MNHEY and SMNVEV (reference sequence). The ends were cut back, 8 bases at V and 3 bases at J, with 11 bases in the middle. The CDR3 covers 14 residues. Using immunoSEQ multiplex PCR, the repertoire was profiled, and TCRdb retains in-frame clones only, with some absent. The table includes around 100,000 clones, about nine tenths detected once. This clone was seen only once. Its cognate antigen is unknown. The sequencing used peripheral blood, collected on day 0 of AZD1222 vaccination. The V gene is TRBV27, the J gene TRBJ1-6; TRBD1 is a possible D gene (5 bases). The clonotype was recovered from an adult in good health. CDR3 nucleotide sequence: TGTGCCAGCTGGAGGGGTGGCTATAATTCACCCCTCCACTTT. Translation gives CASWRGGYNSPLHF.